Shown below are 19 T cell receptor beta chains from a single sample sequenced in a study. TCRdb re-analysed the 5' RACE reads in MiXCR, keeping a single row per CDR3 protein. The data show some 54,000 distinct CDR3 sequences, with about a sixth seen just once and under 3% held by the top ten. Material: naive CD4+ T cells sorted from blood. Subset described: naive CD4+ T cells, CD4+CD45RA+CD25-. These receptors all come from a female donor with breast cancer.

The V gene is TRBV5-5, the J gene TRBJ2-7; 7 nucleotides align to TRBD2. The V and J ends lost 5 bases and 6 bases, in that order; junction bases with no gene match: 5. CDR1 SGHKS and CDR2 YYEKEE come from the germline V gene (reference sequence). The CDR3 length is 12 residues. This CDR3 reads CASRPTGGEQYF. The CDR3 nucleotides read TGTGCCAGCAGACCCACGGGGGGCGAGCAGTACTTC. Full variable domain (outside the CDR3, taken from reference TRBV5-5 and TRBJ2-7): DAGVTQSPTHLIKTRGQQVTLRCSPISGHKSVSWYQQVLGQGPQFIFQYYEKEERGRGNFPDRFSARQFPNYSSELNVNALLLGDSALYLCASRPTGGEQYFGPGTRLTVT.

The chain uses TRBV7-3 and TRBJ2-5; TRBD2 aligns across 8 bases. Germline V gene lookup returns CDR1 SGHTA and CDR2 FQGTGA. Losses at the gene ends were 5 bases for V and 4 bases for J; bases not matched to a gene: 3. This CDR3 comprises 13 residues. CDR3 in DNA: TGTGCCAGCAGCCGGGAGGGCCCAGAGACCCAGTACTTC. It codes for CASSREGPETQYF.

This sequence joins TRBV28 and TRBJ2-7; 9 positions match TRBD1. Germline assignment: CDR1 MDHEN and CDR2 SYDVKM. The CDR3 sequence is 16 residues long. The J segment lost 2 bases and the V segment lost 6 bases, leaving 11 bases of the junction unmatched. CDR3: CASRQPGQGFTYEQYF. In DNA, the CDR3 is TGTGCCAGCAGACAACCGGGACAGGGTTTTACCTACGAGCAGTACTTC.

The table lists this clonotype with many counts. The chain has TRBV9 and TRBJ2-1; weak D call: TRBD2 (6 bases). Germline-derived CDR1 and CDR2 are SGDLS and YYNGEE. The length of the CDR3 is 14 residues. Trimming cost V 1 base and J 9 bases, with 14 bases left between them. In DNA, the CDR3 is TGTGCCAGCAGCGTATCCTCGGTCGGGGGTGAGCAGTTCTTC. It yields the protein CASSVSSVGGEQFF.

J is TRBJ1-5 and V is TRBV28; 8 bases are shared with TRBD1. V gave up 6 bases and J gave up 7 bases; unmatched junction bases: 8. Germline V CDR1 and CDR2: MDHEN, SYDVKM. The CDR3 is 14 amino acids. CDR3 nucleotide sequence: TGTGCCAGCAGAACCGGACAGGGCGGACAGCCCCAGCATTTT. Residues: CASRTGQGGQPQHF.

Worth noting for this clonotype: This may stem from a read error, because a much larger clone lies one nucleotide away. V gene TRBV4-3 combines with J gene TRBJ2-1; 9 nucleotides line up with TRBD2. The CDR3 spans 17 residues. Germline loops: CDR1 LGHNA, CDR2 YSLEER. The V gene end was trimmed by 3 bases and the J gene end by 6 bases; junction bases not matched to a gene: 12. CDR3 region: CASSQAPGGGGANEQFF. The CDR3 DNA is TGCGCCAGCAGCCAGGCCCCTGGGGGCGGGGGGGCCAATGAGCAGTTCTTC.

About this clonotype itself: Relative to the germline gene, one junction end is altered; a read error may explain this. The rearrangement links TRBV7-2 to TRBJ1-1, with unresolved D. Germline CDR1 reads SGHTA; CDR2 reads FQGNSA. The CDR3 length is 14 residues. The CDR3, as DNA: TGTGCCGGCAGCTTAGGCACAGCGAACACTGAAGCTTTCTTT. Its translation is CAGSLGTANTEAFF.

This clonotype was seen a handful of times. The V gene is TRBV5-1, the J gene TRBJ2-2; 16 nucleotides align to TRBD2. The CDR3 runs 17 residues. CDR1 SGHRS and CDR2 YFSETQ come from the germline V gene. J lost 8 bases, V lost 4 bases, and 8 bases had no gene match. CDR3 DNA sequence: TGCGCCAGCAGCCCGGGACTAGCGGGAGGGCTGGCTGGGGAGCTGTTTTTT. It yields the protein CASSPGLAGGLAGELFF.

This clonotype was detected only a few times. The rearrangement joins TRBV20-1 to TRBJ2-7; D is unclear. Per the germline V gene, CDR1 is DFQATT and CDR2 is SNEGSKA (reference sequence). The CDR3 is made up of 13 amino acids. The germline V and J ends were trimmed by 6 bases and 2 bases, with 14 bases remaining between them. The CDR3 DNA reads as TGCAGTGCGAACCCCGGGCTACCCTACGAGCAGTACTTC. Translated: CSANPGLPYEQYF.

This clonotype was counted ten times or more. This rearrangement joins TRBV5-1 to TRBJ2-1; no firm D call. CDR1 and CDR2 (germline): SGHRS, YFSETQ. V was cut by 4 bases and J by 8 bases, with 22 bases left in between. The CDR3 totals 16 residues. CDR3 amino acids: CASSRGGTSAGDEQFF. DNA of the CDR3: TGCGCCAGCAGCCGCGGCGGCACCAGTGCAGGAGATGAGCAGTTCTTC.

This clonotype has more than one count but fewer than ten. The CDR3 DNA reads as TGTGCCAGCGCCCAGGACGGCATGGGACGGCCCCAGCATTTT. It codes for CASAQDGMGRPQHF. The V and J genes are TRBV28 and TRBJ1-5, with TRBD1 as a possible D gene (5 bases). Germline CDR1 MDHEN, CDR2 SYDVKM. Trimming removed 8 bases from V and 9 bases from J, with 20 bases in between. CDR3 length equals 14 residues. The variable domain in full, with the rest retrieved from reference TRBV28 and TRBJ1-5, is DVKVTQSSRYLVKRTGEKVFLECVQDMDHENMFWYRQDPGLGLRLIYFSYDVKMKEKGDIPEGYSVSREKKERFSLILESASTNQTSMYLCASAQDGMGRPQHFGDGTRLSIL.

This clonotype was seen ten or more times. This rearrangement joins TRBV7-3 to TRBJ1-2; tentative D call: TRBD1 (5 bases). The CDR3 sequence is 13 residues long. The V end lost 4 bases, the J end lost 6 bases, and 12 bases lay between the germline ends. Germline V gives CDR1 SGHTA, CDR2 FQGTGA. The CDR3 loop is CASSYRDGDGYTF. Here the CDR3 DNA reads TGTGCCAGCAGCTACCGGGACGGCGATGGCTACACCTTC.

This clonotype has more than one count but fewer than ten. A junction end diverges from the germline sequence, so it may reflect a read error. The chain employs TRBV20-1 and TRBJ2-4, with D perhaps TRBD1 (5 bases). CDR1 is DFQATT and CDR2 is SNEGSKA in the germline V gene (reference sequence). This CDR3 is 17 amino acids long. This chain's CDR3 is CSARDRDQTRAKNIQYF. CDR3 DNA: TGCAGTGCTCGAGACAGAGACCAGACGCGAGCCAAAAACATTCAGTACTTC.

The chain carries TRBV14 and TRBJ2-7; D might be TRBD1 (6 bases). Germline CDR1 SGHDN, CDR2 FVKESK. V was clipped by 1 base and J by 3 bases, with 13 bases between them. There are 15 residues in the CDR3. The CDR3 nucleotides read TGTGCCAGCAGCCAAGGCGGCAGGGGAAACTACGAGCAGTACTTC. This sequence encodes CASSQGGRGNYEQYF. Filled out from reference TRBV14 and TRBJ2-7, the complete variable domain reads EAGVTQFPSHSVIEKGQTVTLRCDPISGHDNLYWYRRVMGKEIKFLLHFVKESKQDESGMPNNRFLAERTGGTYSTLKVQPAELEDSGVYFCASSQGGRGNYEQYFGPGTRLTVT.

This clonotype was seen more than once but under ten times. The V call is TRBV5-1, the J call TRBJ2-5; 8 bases align to TRBD2. Germline V gene sequence: CDR1 SGHRS, CDR2 YFSETQ. The CDR3 is 15 residues long. Trimming removed 4 bases from V and 1 base from J; junction bases left unmatched: 6. Here the CDR3 reads CASSPGGGTQETQYF. CDR3 in DNA: TGCGCCAGCAGCCCGGGAGGGGGGACCCAAGAGACCCAGTACTTC.

Ten or more counts support this clonotype. The chain has TRBV29-1 and TRBJ2-1, with 8 nucleotides matching TRBD2. J lost 7 bases, V lost 0 bases, and 5 bases had no gene match. The CDR3 length is 14 residues. The V gene's germline CDR1 is SQVTM and CDR2 ANQGSEA. CDR3 nucleotides: TGCAGCGTTGAAGATATAGCGGGGCTTAATGAGCAGTTCTTC. It codes for CSVEDIAGLNEQFF.

Of note for this clonotype: This likely comes from a read error, as the CDR3 has no conserved phenylalanine or tryptophan at its end. This rearrangement joins TRBV5-1 to TRBJ2-5; a weak D match, TRBD1 (5 bases). Per the germline V gene, CDR1 is SGHRS and CDR2 is YFSETQ. The CDR3 has 15 amino acids. The V gene lost 0 bases and the J gene lost 3 bases, with 12 bases spanning the gap. This CDR3 is CASSLAATGEETQYL. Here the CDR3 DNA reads TGCGCCAGCAGCTTGGCTGCCACAGGAGAAGAGACCCAGTACCTC.

This clonotype was observed a few times. The genes are TRBV7-8 and TRBJ2-1, with 7 bases lining up with TRBD1. With V trimmed by 1 base and J by 12 bases, 6 bases remained unmatched. The CDR3 contains 13 residues. Germline V gives CDR1 SGHVS, CDR2 FQNEAQ. CDR3 DNA: TGTGCCAGCAGCTTAGGGCCCGCAGGGGGGCAGTTCTTC. Translated: CASSLGPAGGQFF.

This sequence joins TRBV7-2 and TRBJ2-1; 14 nucleotides align to TRBD2. Germline lookup yields CDR1 SGHTA and CDR2 FQGNSA. The length of the CDR3 is 15 residues. J was trimmed by 9 bases and V by 5 bases; bases with no gene match: 6. The CDR3 bases are TGTGCCAGCAGCCTTCGGGGGACTAGCGGGAGTGAGCAGTTCTTC. Amino acid sequence: CASSLRGTSGSEQFF.